These 7 T cell receptor beta chains came from one sample sequenced in a study of CD8 T cells in Susac syndrome (dated by TCRdb to the late 2010s). The protocol used for the library was the immunoSEQ multiplex PCR assay. RNA was extracted using the RNeasy kit, and roughly 0.5 to 1 ug of the RNA was reverse transcribed with random hexamers. The public reads were quality trimmed at Q25 with fastp and then assembled into clones with MiXCR by TCRdb, keeping productive beta chains. Rows matching on CDR3 protein sequence are summarized as one entry with the most common DNA and genes. The sample data list some 400,000 distinct CDR3 sequences, and roughly 85% of these were observed just once. The ten largest account for 0.12% of the sample. The sequenced sample consisted of CD8+ T cells from PBMCs. Receptors were obtained from a human donor with multiple sclerosis.

The chain has TRBV5-1 and TRBJ1-1; 9 bases map to TRBD1. Germline V gene sequence: CDR1 SGHRS, CDR2 YFSETQ. CDR3 length: 15 amino acids. J lost 1 base, V lost 7 bases, and 8 bases had no gene match. The CDR3 region is CASATGGEGNTEAFF. The CDR3 coding sequence is TGCGCCAGCGCAACAGGGGGCGAGGGGAACACTGAAGCTTTCTTT.

V is TRBV6-1 and J is TRBJ2-1; 8 bases align to TRBD1. V lost 3 bases to trimming and J lost 9 bases; unmatched junction nucleotides: 4. The CDR3 is 13 residues long. Germline values: CDR1 MNHNS, CDR2 SASEGT. The CDR3 reads CASSDETGAEQFF. For the CDR3, the DNA is TGTGCCAGCAGTGACGAGACAGGGGCTGAGCAGTTCTTC.

The V call is TRBV30, the J call TRBJ2-1; the match to TRBD2 covers 9 bases. The V segment lost 5 bases and the J segment 7 bases; nucleotides outside the gene matches: 6. Per germline, CDR1 GTSNPN and CDR2 SVGIG (reference sequence). This CDR3 spans 13 amino acids. CDR3 region: CAWASGIENEQFF. In DNA, the CDR3 is TGTGCCTGGGCTAGCGGGATAGAGAATGAGCAGTTCTTC.

This CDR3 reads CASSLGEGMNTEAFF. DNA of the CDR3: TGTGCCAGCAGCTTGGGAGAGGGGATGAACACTGAAGCTTTCTTT. This chain joins TRBV5-4 and TRBJ1-1; perhaps TRBD1 as D (5 bases). The CDR3 covers 15 residues. V was trimmed by 0 bases and J by 0 bases, leaving 9 bases between them. CDR1 is SGHNT and CDR2 is YYREEE in the germline V gene (reference sequence). The entire variable domain, with the rest obtained from reference TRBV5-4 and TRBJ1-1, is as follows: ETGVTQSPTHLIKTRGQQVTLRCSSQSGHNTVSWYQQALGQGPQFIFQYYREEENGRGNFPPRFSGLQFPNYSSELNVNALELDDSALYLCASSLGEGMNTEAFFGQGTRLTVV.

The chain recombines TRBV20-1 with TRBJ2-2; weak D call: TRBD2 (6 bases). Trimming took 0 bases from V and 1 from J, leaving 9 bases between them. Germline CDR1 reads DFQATT; CDR2 reads SNEGSKA (reference sequence). This CDR3 spans 15 amino acids. The CDR3 is CSARDPAGNTGELFF. The CDR3 DNA reads TGCAGTGCTAGAGATCCAGCGGGGAACACCGGGGAGCTGTTTTTT.

The rearrangement joins TRBV27 to TRBJ1-1; D gene ambiguous. The V end lost 6 bases, the J end lost 4 bases, and 15 bases lay between the germline ends. CDR3 length equals 14 residues. Germline CDR1 MNHEY, CDR2 SMNVEV (reference sequence). CDR3 sequence: CASSFIGASTEAFF. The CDR3 DNA follows: TGTGCCAGCAGCTTTATAGGTGCTAGCACTGAAGCTTTCTTT.

The rearrangement joins TRBV27 to TRBJ1-6; D is ambiguous. Trimming took 3 bases from V and 7 from J, leaving 4 bases between them. The CDR3 length is 12 residues. The V gene's germline CDR1 is MNHEY and CDR2 SMNVEV (reference sequence). CDR3 nucleotide sequence: TGTGCCAGCAGTTTGTCAAATTCACCCCTCCACTTT. This gives the protein CASSLSNSPLHF.